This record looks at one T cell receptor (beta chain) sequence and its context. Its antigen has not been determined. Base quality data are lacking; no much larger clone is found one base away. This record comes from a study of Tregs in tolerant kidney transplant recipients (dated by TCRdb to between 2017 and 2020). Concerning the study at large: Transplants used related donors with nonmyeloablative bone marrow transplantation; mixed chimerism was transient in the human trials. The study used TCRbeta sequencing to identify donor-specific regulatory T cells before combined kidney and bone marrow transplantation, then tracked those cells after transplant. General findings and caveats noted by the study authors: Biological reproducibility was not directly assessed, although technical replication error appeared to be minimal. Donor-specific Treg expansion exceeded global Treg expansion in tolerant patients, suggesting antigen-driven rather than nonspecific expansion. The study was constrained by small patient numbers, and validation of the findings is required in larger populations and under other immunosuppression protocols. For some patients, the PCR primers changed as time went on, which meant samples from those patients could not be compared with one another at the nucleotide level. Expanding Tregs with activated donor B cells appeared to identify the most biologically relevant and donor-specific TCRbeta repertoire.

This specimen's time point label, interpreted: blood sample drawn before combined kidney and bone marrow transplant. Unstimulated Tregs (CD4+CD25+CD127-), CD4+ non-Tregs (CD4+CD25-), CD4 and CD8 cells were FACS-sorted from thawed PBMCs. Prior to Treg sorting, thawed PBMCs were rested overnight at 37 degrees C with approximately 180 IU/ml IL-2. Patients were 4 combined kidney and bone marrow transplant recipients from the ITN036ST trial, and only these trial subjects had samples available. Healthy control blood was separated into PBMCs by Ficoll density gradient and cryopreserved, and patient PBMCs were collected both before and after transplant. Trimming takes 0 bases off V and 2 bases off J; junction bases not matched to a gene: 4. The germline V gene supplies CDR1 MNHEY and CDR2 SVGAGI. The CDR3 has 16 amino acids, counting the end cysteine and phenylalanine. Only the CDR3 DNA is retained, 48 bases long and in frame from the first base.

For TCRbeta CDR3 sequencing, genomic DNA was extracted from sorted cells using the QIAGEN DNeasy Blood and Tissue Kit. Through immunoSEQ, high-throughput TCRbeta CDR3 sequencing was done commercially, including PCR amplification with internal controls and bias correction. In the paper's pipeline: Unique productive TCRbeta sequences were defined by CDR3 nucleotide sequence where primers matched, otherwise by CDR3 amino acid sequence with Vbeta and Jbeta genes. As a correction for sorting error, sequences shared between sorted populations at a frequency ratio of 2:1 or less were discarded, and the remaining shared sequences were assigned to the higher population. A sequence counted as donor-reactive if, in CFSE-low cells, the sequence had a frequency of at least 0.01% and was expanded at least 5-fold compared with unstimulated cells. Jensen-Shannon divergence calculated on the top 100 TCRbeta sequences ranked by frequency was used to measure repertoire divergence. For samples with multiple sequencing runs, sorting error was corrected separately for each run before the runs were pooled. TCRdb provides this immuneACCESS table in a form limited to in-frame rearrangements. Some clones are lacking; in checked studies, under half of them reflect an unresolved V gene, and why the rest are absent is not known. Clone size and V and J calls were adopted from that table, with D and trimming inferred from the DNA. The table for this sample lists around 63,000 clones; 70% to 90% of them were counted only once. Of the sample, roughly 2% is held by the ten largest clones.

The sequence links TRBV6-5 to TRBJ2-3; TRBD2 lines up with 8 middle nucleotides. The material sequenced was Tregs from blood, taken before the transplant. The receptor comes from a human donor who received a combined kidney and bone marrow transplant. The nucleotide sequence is TGTGCCAGCAGTTACTCGGCGGGGGGTTACACAGATACGCAGTATTTT. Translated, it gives CASSYSAGGYTDTQYF.